Listed below are T cell receptor beta chains from one sample, sequenced in a study of shared clonotypes between healthy human individuals. Using immunoSEQ multiplex PCR, the repertoire was profiled, and TCRdb retains in-frame clones only, with some absent. The sample records approximately 2.5 million clones, around 90% being singletons. The source material was naive CD4+ T cells sorted from blood. These receptors were obtained from a man aged 18 to 35 in good health. CDR3s include the opening cysteine and the closing phenylalanine or tryptophan. The D gene is left open where the match is weak. Part of the rows lack a size; the others show once, few, many or a class for expanded clones.

TRBV15	-	TRBJ2-3	-	CATSRGFVVGTDTQYF	TGTGCCACCAGCAGAGGATTCGTAGTGGGCACAGATACGCAGTATTTT
TRBV7-9	-	TRBJ2-7	few	CASSLSSYEQYF	TGTGCCAGCAGCCTGTCGAGTTACGAGCAGTACTTC
TRBV5-5	-	TRBJ2-7	-	CASSPFTGTGTYEQYF	TGTGCCAGCAGCCCTTTTACCGGGACGGGGACCTACGAGCAGTACTTC
TRBV30	-	TRBJ2-7	once	CAWSVLGFYEQYF	TGTGCCTGGAGTGTGTTGGGATTCTACGAGCAGTACTTC
TRBV18	-	TRBJ2-7	-	CASSPLESNEQYF	TGTGCCAGCTCACCCCTAGAGTCGAACGAGCAGTACTTC
TRBV28	-	TRBJ2-3	-	CASSLQLFADTQYF	TGTGCCAGCAGCTTACAGTTGTTCGCAGATACGCAGTATTTT
TRBV29-1	TRBD2	TRBJ2-1	-	CSVGTSGGNEQFF	TGCAGCGTGGGGACTAGCGGGGGCAATGAGCAGTTCTTC
TRBV5-1	TRBD2	TRBJ2-3	-	CASSLVGAGAGVSTDTQYF	TGCGCCAGCAGCTTGGTTGGCGCGGGAGCGGGAGTTAGCACAGATACGCAGTATTTT
TRBV6-4	-	TRBJ1-5	-	CASSDPRGSQPQHF	TGTGCCAGCAGTGACCCGCGGGGGAGTCAGCCCCAGCATTTT
TRBV9	-	TRBJ1-2	-	CASSVAPTVDHGYTF	TGTGCCAGCAGCGTAGCCCCGACAGTGGATCATGGCTACACCTTC
TRBV7-9	-	TRBJ2-6	-	CASSLGQYSRSGANVLTF	TGTGCCAGCAGCTTAGGGCAGTACAGTCGATCTGGGGCCAACGTCCTGACTTTC
TRBV6-5	-	TRBJ1-2	-	CASRIRAERGGYTF	TGTGCCAGCAGGATCCGGGCAGAACGGGGTGGCTACACCTTC
TRBV7-9	-	TRBJ1-1	-	CASSPRGIEAFF	TGTGCCAGCAGCCCAAGGGGGATTGAAGCTTTCTTT
TRBV7-2	TRBD2	TRBJ2-1	-	CASSLVLAEQFF	TGTGCCAGCAGCTTAGTACTAGCGGAGCAGTTCTTC
TRBV9	-	TRBJ1-4	-	CASSVNGNSPLKLFF	TGTGCCAGCAGCGTAAATGGGAATTCCCCTTTGAAACTGTTTTTT
TRBV4-2	TRBD1	TRBJ2-1	-	CASSSKSLGGSNNEQFF	TGTGCCAGCAGCTCCAAGAGTTTAGGGGGCTCCAACAATGAGCAGTTCTTC
TRBV2	-	TRBJ1-4	once	CASSVPSGTHEKLFF	TGTGCCAGCAGTGTTCCATCCGGGACCCATGAAAAACTGTTTTTT
TRBV18	TRBD1	TRBJ1-3	-	CASSQTGSGTGTTGNTIYF	TGTGCCAGCTCACAAACGGGGTCCGGGACAGGGACAACTGGAAACACCATATATTTT
TRBV5-8	-	TRBJ2-1	-	CASSSRGLLNEQFF	TGTGCCAGCAGCTCCAGGGGCCTCCTAAATGAGCAGTTCTTC
TRBV19	TRBD2	TRBJ2-1	-	CASSIQGLAGDNEQFF	TGTGCCAGTAGTATACAGGGACTAGCGGGAGACAATGAGCAGTTCTTC
TRBV18	-	TRBJ1-6	-	CASSPVEGGQGSPLHF	TGTGCCAGCTCACCGGTCGAGGGTGGCCAAGGTTCACCCCTCCACTTT
TRBV15	-	TRBJ1-2	-	CATSRDRAGQRYGYTF	TGTGCCACCAGCAGAGATCGGGCAGGGCAGAGGTATGGCTACACCTTC
TRBV29-1	TRBD2	TRBJ2-5	-	CSVEPQRGETQYF	TGCAGCGTTGAACCCCAGCGGGGGGAGACCCAGTACTTC
TRBV6-4	-	TRBJ1-4	-	CASSDDFTGKLFF	TGTGCCAGCAGTGATGATTTTACGGGGAAACTGTTTTTT
TRBV18	-	TRBJ1-5	-	CASSPQRYSNQPQHF	TGTGCCAGCTCACCACAGAGATATAGCAATCAGCCCCAGCATTTT
TRBV6-1	TRBD1	TRBJ1-6	-	CASSVRTGFYNSPLHF	TGTGCCAGCAGTGTTCGGACAGGGTTCTATAATTCACCCCTCCACTTT
TRBV5-1	-	TRBJ2-5	-	CASRRTGGQEETQYF	TGCGCCAGCAGACGAACGGGGGGCCAGGAAGAGACCCAGTACTTC
TRBV5-1	TRBD1	TRBJ2-7	-	CASSLRTGDYEQYF	TGCGCCAGCAGCTTGCGCACAGGGGACTACGAGCAGTACTTC
TRBV19	TRBD1	TRBJ1-5	few	CASRPLGQGYQPQHF	TGTGCCAGTAGACCGCTCGGACAGGGCTATCAGCCCCAGCATTTT
TRBV5-4	-	TRBJ1-1	-	CASSLGQENTEAFF	TGTGCCAGCAGCTTGGGGCAGGAGAACACTGAAGCTTTCTTT
TRBV6-6	TRBD2	TRBJ2-4	-	CASTLSGQLKNIQYF	TGTGCCAGCACCCTTAGCGGGCAGCTCAAAAACATTCAGTACTTC
TRBV27	-	TRBJ2-3	-	CASSFRGGGHLVTDTQYF	TGTGCCAGCAGTTTCCGTGGAGGGGGCCACCTAGTCACAGATACGCAGTATTTT